The clone carrying this TCR delta chain was observed a handful of times. TCRdb reanalyzed the multiplex PCR reads using CATT. The sample carries 70,000 to 95,000 delta-chain clones, 1.4% to 1.5% recorded once. The data stem from a study of γδ T cells in repeated Plasmodium falciparum infection. For the study at large: Malian children with intense seasonal malaria exposure were compared with matched Australian children. Malaria-naive adults were infected with P. falciparum NF54 four times over around 600 days. Each infection was followed by sampling at 21 days, plus baseline and some pre-infection draws.

The source is a pool of human donors (malaria-infected and uninfected, not separated). The specimen sequenced was gamma-delta T cells from blood.

Written as DNA, the CDR3 is TGTGCTCTTGGGGGTCCTACGCCGCGTTACGCAATACTGGGGGAGGAAAATCGGGGGGAAAATAAACTCATCTTT. It encodes CALGGPTPRYAILGEENRGENKLIF. V and J are TRDV1 and TRDJ1; 9 bases are shared with TRDD3. TCRdb leaves out the J gene; it was filled in here by matching the DNA to germline. The germline V gene has CDR1 TSWWSYY and CDR2 QGS. J gave up 6 bases and V 4 bases, and 39 bases lay outside the gene matches. CDR3 size: 25 residues.